This entry lists 10 T cell receptor beta chains sequenced from one sample in a study of cytomegalovirus exposure and HLA in healthy donors (dated by TCRdb to 2016 to 2017). Libraries were built with the immunoSEQ multiplex PCR assay. For the multiplex PCR, a mixture combining 60 forward primers for TCR Vbeta segments and 13 reverse primers for TCR Jbeta segments was used. TCRdb mirrors the immuneACCESS table, restricted to in-frame sequences. Some clones are absent from its copies; in checked studies, under half trace to an unresolved V gene, and the reason for the others is unknown. For this sample the table gives some 150,000 clones, of which approximately 76% were detected only once. The ten largest clonotypes hold 1.2% to 1.5% of the sample. Sequenced material: PBMCs. These TCRs come from a man in his fifties or sixties in good health and CMV-seronegative.

This clone was detected only once. This chain links TRBV19 with TRBJ2-3, with 11 bases lining up with TRBD2. The V gene's germline CDR1 is LNHDA and CDR2 SQIVND (reference sequence). V lost 6 bases and J lost 7; bases outside the gene matches: 3. CDR3 length equals 13 residues. This CDR3 is CASRGTSGNTQYF. The CDR3 DNA sequence: TGTGCCAGTAGGGGGACTAGCGGAAATACGCAGTATTTT. The whole variable domain, remainder taken from reference TRBV19 and TRBJ2-3, is DGGITQSPKYLFRKEGQNVTLSCEQNLNHDAMYWYRQDPGQGLRLIYYSQIVNDFQKGDIAEGYSVSREKKESFPLTVTSAQKNPTAFYLCASRGTSGNTQYFGPGTRLTVL.

V usage is TRBV7-8 and J usage is TRBJ2-1; D unresolved. This CDR3 contains 14 residues. Germline V CDR1 and CDR2: SGHVS, FQNEAQ. Trimming shortened V by 3 bases and J by 4 bases, and 10 bases separated the two germline ends. CDR3 protein: CASSFLQLYNEQFF. The CDR3 nucleotides are TGTGCCAGCAGCTTTTTACAGCTATACAATGAGCAGTTCTTC.

V is TRBV25-1 and J is TRBJ1-4, with TRBD1 matching over 9 bases. V was pared by 3 bases and J by 6 bases, with 2 bases of the junction left unmatched. Germline CDR1 MGHDK, CDR2 SYGVNS. The CDR3 runs to 14 residues. DNA of the CDR3: TGTGCCAGCAGTGAGGGGACAGGGTATGAAAAACTGTTTTTT. It translates to CASSEGTGYEKLFF.

The J gene is TRBJ2-1, the V gene TRBV19; tentative D call: TRBD2 (7 bases). Germline assignment: CDR1 LNHDA and CDR2 SQIVND (reference sequence). This CDR3 has 16 amino acids. V was pared by 3 bases and J by 7 bases, with 19 bases between. CDR3 loop: CASSMGGGRAGNEQFF. CDR3 nucleotide sequence: TGTGCCAGTAGTATGGGAGGGGGAAGAGCTGGGAATGAGCAGTTCTTC.

This sequence joins TRBV7-2 and TRBJ2-1, with D possibly being TRBD2 (5 bases). V dropped 3 bases and J dropped 3 bases, with 15 bases sitting between them. The CDR3 is 16 residues long. Germline-derived CDR1 and CDR2 are SGHTA and FQGNSA. DNA for the CDR3: TGTGCCAGCAGCTTGCTAGCCGCAATGTACTACAATGAGCAGTTCTTC. Residues: CASSLLAAMYYNEQFF.

This clone was picked up one time. This sequence joins TRBV11-2 and TRBJ1-5; 9 nucleotides agree with TRBD1. The V and J ends lost 0 bases and 4 bases, in that order; junction bases with no gene match: 4. Germline-derived CDR1 and CDR2 are SGHAT and FQNNGV. The CDR3 sequence is 16 residues long. The CDR3 reads CASSLDGTGWNQPQHF. CDR3 nucleotide sequence: TGTGCCAGCAGCTTAGATGGGACAGGGTGGAATCAGCCCCAGCATTTT.

V and J are TRBV6-5 and TRBJ2-7, with D tentatively TRBD1 (6 bases). The V end lost 2 bases, the J end lost 4 bases, and 12 bases lay between the germline ends. The germline V gene encodes CDR1 MNHEY and CDR2 SVGAGI. The CDR3 runs to 14 residues. The CDR3 spells CASSYARGMYEQYF. The CDR3, as DNA: TGTGCCAGCAGTTACGCCAGGGGAATGTACGAGCAGTACTTC.

The gene calls are TRBV21-1 and TRBJ2-3; the table's D gene call, TRBD2, was not cross checked with the DNA. TRBV21-1 is given as a pseudogene. The CDR3 has 18 residues. The CDR3 loop reads CASSKSTSRRESTDTQYF. The CDR3 DNA follows: TGTGCCAGCAGCAAATCGACTAGCCGGAGGGAAAGCACAGATACGCAGTATTTT.

The chain uses TRBV27 and TRBJ2-3, with 11 bases matching TRBD1. After removal of 6 bases from V and 5 bases from J, the junction contained 7 bases not matched to a gene. CDR3 length: 15 residues. From germline, CDR1 is MNHEY and CDR2 SMNVEV (reference sequence). The CDR3 protein is CASRPRTGGLDTQYF. The CDR3 region has the DNA TGTGCCAGCAGACCACGGACAGGGGGCCTAGATACGCAGTATTTT.

J is TRBJ2-5 and V is TRBV2; 7 bases line up with TRBD1. TRBJ2-7 explains the end of the DNA better; the J call may be wrong. The CDR3 length is 14 residues. Germline CDR1 reads SNHLY; CDR2 reads FYNNEI. The chain's CDR3 is CASMGTATRNEQYF. Written as DNA, the CDR3 is TGTGCCAGCATGGGGACAGCCACGAGGAACGAGCAGTACTTC.